This TCR beta chain was observed in a study of response to subunit inactivated influenza vaccine. Overall study results and limits: Seasonal influenza vaccination, on each occasion, was suggested by the authors to recruit few new T cells.

CDR3 length: 14 amino acids. The germline V gene encodes CDR1 SQVTM and CDR2 ANQGSEA. On this clonotype: Antigen specificity is unknown.

TCRdb analysed the RT-PCR reads with MiXCR anew, one entry per CDR3 protein. This sample has fewer than 400,000 distinct CDR3 sequences; about a fifth occur once, and the top ten carry about 9.4%. This clonotype originated in a man between 50 and 75 years old who received an inactivated influenza vaccine. The chain employs TRBV29-1 and TRBJ2-1; 9 bases fit TRBD2. The sequenced sample was PBMCs from blood, obtained approximately 22 months after vaccination. CDR3 coding DNA: TGCACCATCGCGGGCGGGGGGGTGAACAATGAGCAGTTCTTC. It yields the protein CTIAGGGVNNEQFF.